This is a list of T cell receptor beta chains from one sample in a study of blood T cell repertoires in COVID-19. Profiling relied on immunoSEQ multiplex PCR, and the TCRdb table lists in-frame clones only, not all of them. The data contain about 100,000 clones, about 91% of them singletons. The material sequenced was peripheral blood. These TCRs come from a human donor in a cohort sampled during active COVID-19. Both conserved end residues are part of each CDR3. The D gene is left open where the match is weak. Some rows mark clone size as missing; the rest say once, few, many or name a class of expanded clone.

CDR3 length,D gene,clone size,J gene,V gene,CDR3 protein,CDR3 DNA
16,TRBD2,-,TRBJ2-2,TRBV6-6,CASCHHGGRSTGELFF,TGTGCCAGCTGCCACCACGGGGGGAGGTCTACCGGGGAGCTGTTTTTT
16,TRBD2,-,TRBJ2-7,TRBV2,CASSGGVTGGVYEQYF,TGTGCCAGCAGCGGGGGGGTCACCGGTGGGGTGTACGAGCAGTACTTC
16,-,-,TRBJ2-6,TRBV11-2,CASSPRAASGANVLTF,TGTGCCAGCAGCCCCAGAGCGGCCTCTGGGGCCAACGTCCTGACTTTC
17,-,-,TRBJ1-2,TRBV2,CASSEALWAAPSYGYTF,TGTGCCAGCAGTGAAGCGCTTTGGGCTGCCCCGTCCTATGGCTACACCTTC
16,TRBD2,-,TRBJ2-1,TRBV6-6,CASSYSTSRAYNEQFF,TGTGCCAGCAGTTACTCGACTAGCAGAGCCTACAATGAGCAGTTCTTC
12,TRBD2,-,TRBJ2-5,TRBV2,CARRGSRETQYF,TGTGCCAGACGCGGGAGTAGGGAGACCCAGTACTTC
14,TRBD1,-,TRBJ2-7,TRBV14,CASSWDRGYYEQYF,TGTGCCAGCAGCTGGGACAGGGGATACTACGAGCAGTACTTC
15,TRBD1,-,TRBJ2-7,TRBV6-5,CASSLQGVAIYEQYF,TGTGCCAGCAGTCTTCAGGGGGTGGCTATATACGAGCAGTACTTC
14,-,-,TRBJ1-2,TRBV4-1,CASSQGPGVGSYTF,TGCGCCAGCAGCCAAGGCCCAGGCGTCGGTAGCTACACCTTC
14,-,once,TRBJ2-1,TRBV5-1,CASSLASLRGEQFF,TGCGCCAGCAGCTTGGCCTCTTTACGCGGTGAGCAGTTCTTC
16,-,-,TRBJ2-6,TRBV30,CAWSEYPGAGANVLTF,TGTGCCTGGAGCGAGTACCCGGGGGCTGGGGCCAACGTCCTGACTTTC
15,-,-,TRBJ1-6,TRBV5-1,CASRHRAEGNSPLHF,TGCGCCAGCAGACACCGGGCCGAGGGCAATTCACCCCTCCACTTT
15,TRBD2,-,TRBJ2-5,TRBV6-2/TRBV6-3,CASSPTAGGQETQYF,TGTGCCAGCAGCCCGACAGCGGGAGGGCAAGAGACCCAGTACTTC
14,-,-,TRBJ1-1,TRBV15,CATSRGHKNTEAFF,TGTGCCACCAGCAGGGGACATAAGAACACTGAAGCTTTCTTT
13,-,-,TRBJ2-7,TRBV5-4,CASRPVASYEQYF,TGTGCCAGCAGGCCGGTAGCGTCCTACGAGCAGTACTTC
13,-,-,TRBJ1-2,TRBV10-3,CAIRTASNYGYTF,TGTGCCATCAGGACAGCTTCTAACTATGGCTACACCTTC
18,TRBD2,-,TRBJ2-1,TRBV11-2,CASSLEGLAGDLYNEQFF,TGTGCCAGCAGCTTAGAGGGACTAGCGGGAGACCTTTACAATGAGCAGTTCTTC
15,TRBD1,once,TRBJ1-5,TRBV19,CASRIPGQANQPQHF,TGTGCCAGTAGGATCCCGGGACAGGCAAATCAGCCCCAGCATTTT
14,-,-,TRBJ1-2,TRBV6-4,CASSDSAGESGYTF,TGTGCCAGCAGTGACTCGGCGGGTGAGAGTGGCTACACCTTC
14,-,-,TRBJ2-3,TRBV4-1,CASSQARLGDTQYF,TGCGCCAGCAGCCAAGCTCGACTGGGAGATACGCAGTATTTT
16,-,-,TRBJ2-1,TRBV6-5,CASSYSGLRITNEQFF,TGTGCCAGCAGTTACTCGGGACTGCGAATAACCAATGAGCAGTTCTTC
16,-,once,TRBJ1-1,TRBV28,CASSLFRGPAVAEAFF,TGTGCCAGCAGTTTATTTAGGGGCCCCGCGGTTGCTGAAGCTTTCTTT
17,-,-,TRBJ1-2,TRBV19,CASSLTVSLTMGYGYTF,TGTGCCAGTAGTCTGACAGTGAGCCTTACGATGGGCTATGGCTACACCTTC
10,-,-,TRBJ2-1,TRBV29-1,CSVSVPRHVF,TGCAGCGTTTCGGTCCCCCGTCACGTCTTC
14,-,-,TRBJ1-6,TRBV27,CASSLRQDNSPLHF,TGTGCCAGCAGTTTGCGACAAGATAATTCACCCCTCCACTTT
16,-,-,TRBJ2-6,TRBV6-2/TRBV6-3,CASSKTGTSGANVLTF,TGTGCCAGCAGTAAGACAGGTACCTCTGGGGCCAACGTCCTGACTTTC
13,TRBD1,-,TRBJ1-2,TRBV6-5,CASSYSGGDGYTF,TGTGCCAGCAGTTACTCAGGGGGCGATGGCTACACCTTC
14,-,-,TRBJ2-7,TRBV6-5,CASSYKDRSYEQYF,TGTGCCAGCAGTTATAAGGACAGATCCTACGAGCAGTACTTC
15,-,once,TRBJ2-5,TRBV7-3,CASSETGTKQETQYF,TGTGCCAGCAGCGAAACCGGGACAAAGCAAGAGACCCAGTACTTC
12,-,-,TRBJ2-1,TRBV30,CAWSTSGNEQFF,TGTGCCTGGAGTACCAGTGGCAATGAGCAGTTCTTC
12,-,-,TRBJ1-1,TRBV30,CAWSHSHTEAFF,TGTGCCTGGAGTCACAGTCACACTGAAGCTTTCTTT
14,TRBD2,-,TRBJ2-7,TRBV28,CASSVTSGSYEQYF,TGTGCCAGCAGTGTGACTAGCGGTTCCTACGAGCAGTACTTC
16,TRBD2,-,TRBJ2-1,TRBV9,CASSVVAGGPWNEQFF,TGTGCCAGCAGCGTTGTAGCGGGAGGCCCATGGAATGAGCAGTTCTTC
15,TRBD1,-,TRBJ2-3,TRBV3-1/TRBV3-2,CASSLRTGSTDTQYF,TGTGCCAGCAGTCTTCGGACAGGTAGCACAGATACGCAGTATTTT
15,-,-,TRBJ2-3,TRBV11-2,CASSLVGVGTDTQYF,TGTGCCAGCAGCTTAGTGGGAGTGGGGACAGATACGCAGTATTTT
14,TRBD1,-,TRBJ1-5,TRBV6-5,CASSRIQGSGAQHF,TGTGCCAGCAGTCGCATACAGGGGTCAGGGGCCCAGCATTTT
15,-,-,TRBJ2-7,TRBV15,CATSRDRRGPYEQYF,TGTGCCACCAGCAGAGATCGGCGGGGCCCCTACGAGCAGTACTTC
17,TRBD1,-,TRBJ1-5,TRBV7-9,CASSLGEGQNSNQPQHF,TGTGCCAGCAGCTTAGGTGAGGGACAGAATAGCAATCAGCCCCAGCATTTT
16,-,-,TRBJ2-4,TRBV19,CASSPDSGLAKNIQYF,TGTGCCAGTAGTCCCGATTCGGGGTTAGCCAAAAACATTCAGTACTTC
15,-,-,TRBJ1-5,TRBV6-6,CASSRNRAQGQPQHF,TGTGCCAGCAGTAGGAACAGGGCTCAGGGGCAGCCCCAGCATTTT